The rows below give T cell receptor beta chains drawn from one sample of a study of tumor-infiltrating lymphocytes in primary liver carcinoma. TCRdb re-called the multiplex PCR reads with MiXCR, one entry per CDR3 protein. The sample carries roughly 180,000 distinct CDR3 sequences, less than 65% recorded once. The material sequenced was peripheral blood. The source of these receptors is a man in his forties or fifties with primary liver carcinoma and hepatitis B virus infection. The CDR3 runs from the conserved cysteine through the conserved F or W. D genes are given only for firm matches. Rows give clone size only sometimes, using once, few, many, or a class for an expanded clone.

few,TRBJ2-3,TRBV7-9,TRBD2,CASSLSLAGADTQYF,TGTGCTAGCAGCTTATCCCTAGCGGGAGCAGATACGCAGTATTTT
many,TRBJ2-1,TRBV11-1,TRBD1,CASRRDRGSFGGEQFF,TGTGCCAGCAGGCGGGACAGGGGATCCTTTGGGGGTGAGCAGTTCTTC
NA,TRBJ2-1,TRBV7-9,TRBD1,CASSLGQGNVNEQFF,TGTGCCAGCAGCCTGGGACAGGGTAATGTCAATGAGCAGTTCTTC
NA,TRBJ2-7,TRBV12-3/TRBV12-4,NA,CASRGAGESEQYF,TGTGCCAGCAGGGGGGCAGGGGAGTCCGAGCAGTACTTC
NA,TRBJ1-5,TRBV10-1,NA,CASSGGVDQPQHF,TGCGCCAGCAGTGGCGGGGTGGATCAGCCCCAGCATTTT
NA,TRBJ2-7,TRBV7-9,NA,CASSSTRPEGLGREQYF,TGTGCCAGCAGCTCGACTAGACCCGAGGGGCTTGGACGCGAGCAGTACTTC
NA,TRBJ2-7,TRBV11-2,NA,CAMPEPGLFTYEQYF,TGTGCCATGCCAGAACCGGGACTTTTTACCTACGAGCAGTACTTC
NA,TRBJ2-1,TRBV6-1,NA,CVSTQEGRYNEQFF,TGTGTCAGCACCCAGGAGGGGAGATACAATGAGCAGTTCTTC
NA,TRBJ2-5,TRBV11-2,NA,CARSHQETQYF,TGTGCCAGGAGCCACCAAGAGACCCAGTATTTC
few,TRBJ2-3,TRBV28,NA,CASSFVDTQYF,TGTGCCAGCAGTTTCGTAGATACGCAGTATTTT
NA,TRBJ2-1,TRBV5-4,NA,CASSPRGLDNEQFF,TGTGCCAGCAGCCCGCGTGGGCTTGACAATGAGCAGTTCTTC
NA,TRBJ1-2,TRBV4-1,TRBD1,CVSSAPGQLRGYTF,TGCGTCAGCAGCGCGCCGGGACAGCTGAGGGGCTACACCTTC
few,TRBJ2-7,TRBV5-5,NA,CASSLGWGSTSEQYF,TGTGCCAGCAGCTTGGGATGGGGGAGTACGAGCGAGCAGTACTTC
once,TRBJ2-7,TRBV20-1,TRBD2,CSAPQREFPSYEQYF,TGCAGTGCTCCTCAGCGGGAGTTCCCCTCCTACGAGCAGTACTTC
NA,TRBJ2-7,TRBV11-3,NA,CASSLSGDSCEQYF,TGTGCCAGCAGCCTTTCCGGGGACTCCTGCGAGCAGTACTTC
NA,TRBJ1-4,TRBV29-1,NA,CSGTTEANQKLFF,TGCAGCGGTACCACCGAGGCTAATCAAAAACTGTTTTTT
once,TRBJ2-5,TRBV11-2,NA,CASSLGGAGGNRKTQYF,TGTGCGAGCAGCTTAGGTGGTGCGGGCGGGAACAGGAAGACCCAGTACTTC
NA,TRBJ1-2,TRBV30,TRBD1,CASDRGVSGYTF,TGTGCCTCAGACAGGGGGGTTTCGGGCTACACCTTC
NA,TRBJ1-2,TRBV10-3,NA,CAISDFIEDYGYTF,TGTGCCATCAGTGATTTCATAGAGGATTATGGCTACACCTTC
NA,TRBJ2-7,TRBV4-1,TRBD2,CASSKELGGRVISYEQYF,TGCGCCAGCAGCAAAGAATTGGGAGGGCGGGTCATCTCCTACGAGCAGTACTTC
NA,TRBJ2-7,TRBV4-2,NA,CASSPQGGGEQYF,TGTGCCAGCAGCCCCCAGGGGGGGGGCGAGCAGTACTTC
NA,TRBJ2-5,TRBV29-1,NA,CSVEFLGGGTQYF,TGCAGCGTTGAGTTTCTGGGAGGGGGGACCCAGTACTTC
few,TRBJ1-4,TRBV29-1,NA,CSVVVREGELFF,TGCAGCGTTGTGGTCAGAGAGGGGGAACTGTTTTTT
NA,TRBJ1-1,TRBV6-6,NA,CASSYSSSGDTEAFF,TGTGCCAGCAGTTACTCGTCGTCAGGGGACACTGAAGCTTTCTTT
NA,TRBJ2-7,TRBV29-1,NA,CSVRTTLAFSYEQYF,TGCAGCGTTCGCACCACTCTAGCGTTCTCCTACGAGCAGTACTTC
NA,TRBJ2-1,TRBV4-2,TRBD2,CASSQVASGPSSYNEQFF,TGTGCCAGCAGCCAAGTGGCTAGCGGCCCGAGCTCCTACAATGAGCAGTTCTTC
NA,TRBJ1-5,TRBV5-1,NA,CASSLISGSDQPQHF,TGCGCCAGCAGCTTGATATCAGGGAGCGATCAGCCCCAGCATTTT
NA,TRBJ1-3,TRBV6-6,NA,CAIQRGTRGNTIYF,TGTGCCATTCAGCGGGGGACGAGAGGAAACACCATATATTTT
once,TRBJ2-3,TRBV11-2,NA,CASSLAGRGTDTQNF,TGTGCCAGTAGCTTAGCAGGTCGGGGGACAGATACGCAGAATTTT
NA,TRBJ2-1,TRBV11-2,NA,CASSLAGISDEQFF,TGTGCAAGCAGCCTCGCCGGGATTAGTGATGAGCAGTTCTTC
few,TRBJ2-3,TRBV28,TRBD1,CASSGAGDRGTDTQYF,TGTGCCAGCAGTGGGGCTGGGGACAGGGGCACAGATACGCAGTATTTT
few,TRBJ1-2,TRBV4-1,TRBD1,CASSRTGTGSLGYGYTF,TGCGCCAGCAGCCGAACCGGGACAGGGTCTTTGGGCTATGGCTACACCTTC
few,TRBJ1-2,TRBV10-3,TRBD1,CAISANPDRNYGYTF,TGTGCCATCAGCGCAAATCCGGACAGGAACTATGGCTACACCTTC
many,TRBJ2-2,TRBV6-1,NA,CASSEAPPTGLFF,TGTGCCAGCAGTGAAGCCCCCCCAACTGGGCTGTTTTTT
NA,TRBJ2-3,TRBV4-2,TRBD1,CASSQDRNTQYF,TGTGCCAGCAGCCAGGACAGGAATACGCAGTATTTT
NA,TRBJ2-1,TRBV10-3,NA,CAISEDRTEQFF,TGTGCCATCAGCGAGGACCGTACAGAGCAGTTCTTC
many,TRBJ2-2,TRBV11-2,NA,CASSLDPGGVGELFF,TGTGCCAGCAGCTTAGACCCCGGCGGGGTAGGGGAGCTGTTTTTT
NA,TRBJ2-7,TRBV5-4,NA,CASSQGTSYEQYF,TGTGCCAGCAGCCAGGGGACATCCTACGAGCAGTACTTC
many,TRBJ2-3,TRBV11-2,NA,CASSLELVFEDTQYF,TGTGCCAGCAGCTTAGAGTTGGTTTTCGAAGATACGCAGTATTTT
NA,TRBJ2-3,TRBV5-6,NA,CASSSTFNFTDTQYF,TGTGCCAGCAGCTCTACATTCAATTTCACAGATACGCAGTATTTT
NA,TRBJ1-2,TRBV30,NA,CAWSQTEGANTF,TGTGCCTGGAGTCAAACGGAAGGGGCAAACACCTTC
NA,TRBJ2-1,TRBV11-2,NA,CASNPLGARSSYNEQFF,TGTGCTAGCAACCCGTTGGGGGCGCGGAGCTCCTACAATGAGCAGTTCTTC
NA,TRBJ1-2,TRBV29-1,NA,CSVKFGQSIYGYTF,TGCAGCGTCAAGTTTGGACAGTCGATCTATGGCTACACCTTC
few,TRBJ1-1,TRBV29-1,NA,CSATDGALNTEAFF,TGCAGCGCCACCGACGGGGCACTTAACACTGAAGCTTTCTTT
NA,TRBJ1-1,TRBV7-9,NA,CASSLGQIDDTEAFF,TGTGCCAGCAGCTTAGGACAGATTGATGACACTGAAGCTTTCTTT
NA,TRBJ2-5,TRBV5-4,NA,CASSFNEETQYF,TGTGCCAGCAGCTTCAACGAAGAGACCCAGTACTTC
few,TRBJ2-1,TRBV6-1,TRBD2,CASSEGGSGDEQFF,TGTGCCAGCAGTGAAGGGGGAAGCGGGGATGAGCAGTTCTTC
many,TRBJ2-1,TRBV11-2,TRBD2,CASSSYAGLAGSYNEQFF,TGTGCCAGCAGCTCATATGCGGGACTAGCGGGATCCTACAATGAGCAGTTCTTC
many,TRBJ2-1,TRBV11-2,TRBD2,CASSPGTSGGGEQFF,TGTGCCAGCAGCCCAGGGACTAGCGGGGGAGGTGAGCAGTTCTTC
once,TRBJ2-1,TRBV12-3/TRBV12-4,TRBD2,CASRSGRSSYNEQFF,TGTGCCAGCAGAAGCGGGAGGAGCTCCTACAATGAGCAGTTCTTC
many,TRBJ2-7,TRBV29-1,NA,CSVDDAKYEQYF,TGCAGCGTTGATGACGCGAAGTACGAGCAGTACTTC
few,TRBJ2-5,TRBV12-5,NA,CASGTAEETQYF,TGTGCTAGTGGTACGGCCGAGGAGACCCAGTACTTC
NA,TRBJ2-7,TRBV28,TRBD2,CASRSGGNSYEQYF,TGTGCCAGCAGGTCGGGGGGGAACTCCTACGAGCAGTACTTC
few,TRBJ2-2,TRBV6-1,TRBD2,CASRATSGAGELFF,TGTGCCAGCAGAGCTACTAGCGGGGCCGGGGAGCTGTTTTTT
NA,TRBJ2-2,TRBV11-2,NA,CASSLQGPNTVELFF,TGTGCTAGCAGCCTACAGGGTCCTAACACCGTGGAGCTGTTTTTT